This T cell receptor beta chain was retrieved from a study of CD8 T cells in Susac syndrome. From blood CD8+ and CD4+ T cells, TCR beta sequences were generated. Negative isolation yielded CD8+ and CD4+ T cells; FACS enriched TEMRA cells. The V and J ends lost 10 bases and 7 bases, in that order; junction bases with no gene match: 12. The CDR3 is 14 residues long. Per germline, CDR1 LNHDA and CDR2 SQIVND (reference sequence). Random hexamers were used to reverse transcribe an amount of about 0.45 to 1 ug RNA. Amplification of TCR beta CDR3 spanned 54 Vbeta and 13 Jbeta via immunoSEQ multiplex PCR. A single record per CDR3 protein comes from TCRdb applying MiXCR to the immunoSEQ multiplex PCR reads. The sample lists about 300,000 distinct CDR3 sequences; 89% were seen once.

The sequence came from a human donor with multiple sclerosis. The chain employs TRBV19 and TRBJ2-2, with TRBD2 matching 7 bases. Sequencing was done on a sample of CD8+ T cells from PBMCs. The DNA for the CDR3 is TGTGCCACGCTAGCGGAAGATGGGAACGGGGAGCTGTTTTTT. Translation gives CATLAEDGNGELFF.